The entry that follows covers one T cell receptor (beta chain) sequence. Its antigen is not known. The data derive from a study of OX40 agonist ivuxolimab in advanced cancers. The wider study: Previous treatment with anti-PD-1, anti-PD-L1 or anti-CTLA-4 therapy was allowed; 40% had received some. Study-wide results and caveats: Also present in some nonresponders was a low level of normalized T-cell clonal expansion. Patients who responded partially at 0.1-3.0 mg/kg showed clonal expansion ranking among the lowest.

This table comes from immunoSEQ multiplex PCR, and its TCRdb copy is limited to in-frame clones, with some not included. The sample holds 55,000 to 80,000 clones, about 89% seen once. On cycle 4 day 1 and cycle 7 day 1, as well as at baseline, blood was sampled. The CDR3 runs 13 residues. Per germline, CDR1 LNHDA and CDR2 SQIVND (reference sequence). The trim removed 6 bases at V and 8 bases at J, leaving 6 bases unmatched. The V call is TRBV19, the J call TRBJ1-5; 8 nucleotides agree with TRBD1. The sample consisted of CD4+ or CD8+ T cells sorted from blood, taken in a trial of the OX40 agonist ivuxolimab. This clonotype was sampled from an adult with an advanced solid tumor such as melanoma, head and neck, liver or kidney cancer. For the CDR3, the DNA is TGTGCCAGTAGGGGACAGGCGATCGAGCCCCAGCATTTT. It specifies CASRGQAIEPQHF.